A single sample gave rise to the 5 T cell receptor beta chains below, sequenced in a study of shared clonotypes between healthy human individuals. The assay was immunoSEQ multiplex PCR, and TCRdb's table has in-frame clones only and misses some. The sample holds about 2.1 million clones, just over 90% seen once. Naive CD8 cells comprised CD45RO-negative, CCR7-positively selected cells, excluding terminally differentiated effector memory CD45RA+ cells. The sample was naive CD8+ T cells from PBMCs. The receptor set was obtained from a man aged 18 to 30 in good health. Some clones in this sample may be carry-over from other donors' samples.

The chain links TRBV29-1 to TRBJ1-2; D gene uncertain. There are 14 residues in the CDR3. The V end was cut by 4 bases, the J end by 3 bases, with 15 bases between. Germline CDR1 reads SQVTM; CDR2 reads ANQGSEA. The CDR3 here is CSVVDRGSDYGYTF. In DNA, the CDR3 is TGCAGCGTTGTAGACCGGGGTTCGGACTATGGCTACACCTTC.

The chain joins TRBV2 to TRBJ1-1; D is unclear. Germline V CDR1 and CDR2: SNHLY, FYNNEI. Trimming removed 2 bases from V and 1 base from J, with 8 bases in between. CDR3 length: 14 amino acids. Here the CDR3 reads CASSERSSNTEAFF. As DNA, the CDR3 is TGTGCCAGCAGTGAAAGGAGTTCGAACACTGAAGCTTTCTTT.

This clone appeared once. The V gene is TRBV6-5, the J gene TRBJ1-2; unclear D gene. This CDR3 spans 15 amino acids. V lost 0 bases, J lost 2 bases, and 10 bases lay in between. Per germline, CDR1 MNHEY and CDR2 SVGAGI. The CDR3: CASSYSPGSNYGYTF. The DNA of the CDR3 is TGTGCCAGCAGTTACTCACCGGGCTCCAACTATGGCTACACCTTC.

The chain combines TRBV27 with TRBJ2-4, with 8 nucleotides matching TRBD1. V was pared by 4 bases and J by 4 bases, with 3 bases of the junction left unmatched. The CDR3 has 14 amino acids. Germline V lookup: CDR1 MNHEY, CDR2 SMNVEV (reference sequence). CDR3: CASSSDRAKNIQYF. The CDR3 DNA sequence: TGTGCCAGCAGTTCGGACAGGGCTAAAAACATTCAGTACTTC.

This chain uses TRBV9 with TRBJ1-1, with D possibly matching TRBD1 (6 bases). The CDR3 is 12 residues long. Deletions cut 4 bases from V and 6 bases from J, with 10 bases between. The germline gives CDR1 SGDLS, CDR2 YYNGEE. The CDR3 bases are TGTGCCAGCAGCACGGACAGATCTGAAGCTTTCTTT. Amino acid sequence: CASSTDRSEAFF.